This TCR beta chain appears in the sequencing data of a study of PD-1 blockade in classical Hodgkin lymphoma. Study observations and caveats: A reduction in baseline TCR diversity was reportedly seen in newly diagnosed patients relative to healthy donors.

Time point here: cycle 4 day 1 (C4D1), after 6 weeks of nivolumab. Relapse was seen in all patients after autologous stem cell transplantation, and brentuximab vedotin exposure was variable. V lost 0 bases to trimming and J lost 2 bases; unmatched junction nucleotides: 10. The germline V gene has CDR1 LGHNA and CDR2 YNFKEQ. This CDR3 comprises 19 residues. TCRdb's copy holds only in-frame clones and misses some; the assay was immunoSEQ multiplex PCR. The sample lists under 60,000 clones, roughly 86% occurring once. With regard to this clone: What it recognizes is unknown.

This receptor was identified in a human donor with classical Hodgkin lymphoma. This specimen consisted of peripheral blood mononuclear cells (PBMCs), obtained before the fourth cycle of nivolumab. The rearrangement links TRBV4-2 to TRBJ2-1; the match to TRBD2 covers 10 bases. The CDR3 DNA reads as TGTGCCAGCAGCCAAGATCCAGGGTCGGGACTAGCGACCTACAATGAGCAGTTCTTC. It translates to CASSQDPGSGLATYNEQFF.